The source of this TCR beta chain is a study of cytomegalovirus exposure and HLA in healthy donors. Study results and caveats: According to the study, approximately 150 TCR beta chains were cytomegalovirus-associated. Per a later analysis, HLA-associated TCR beta chains showed more clonal expansion than other, equally common TCR beta chains. TCR beta V- and J-gene trimming, according to a later analysis, was linked to a missense DCLRE1C variant.

In regard to this clone: The antigen remains unidentified.

This PCR relied on a set of 60 Vbeta primers and 13 Jbeta primers. Using immunoSEQ multiplex PCR, the repertoire was profiled, and TCRdb retains in-frame clones only, with some absent. The sample has around 130,000 clones; 65% to 90% are singletons. This CDR3 spans 17 amino acids. Losses at the gene ends were 0 bases for V and 4 bases for J; bases not matched to a gene: 8. Germline-derived CDR1 and CDR2 are SGHVS and FNYEAQ. Though nominally healthy at sampling, donors likely had unrecorded immune exposures. The clonotype comes from a man aged 25-45 years in good health and CMV-seronegative. The sample was PBMCs. The V call is TRBV7-6, the J call TRBJ2-5, with 10 bases that match TRBD1. CDR3 amino acids: CASSLAPWTGGAETQYF. The CDR3 nucleotides are TGTGCCAGCAGCTTAGCTCCCTGGACAGGGGGGGCAGAGACCCAGTACTTC.